The 12 T cell receptor beta chains presented below share a single source sample, sequenced in a study of T cell responses to AZD1222 COVID-19 vaccine. TCRdb's table, derived via immunoSEQ multiplex PCR, lists solely in-frame clones and lacks some. Of around 180,000 clones listed, about 91% are singletons. The input for sequencing was peripheral blood, taken on day 0 of AZD1222 vaccination. The receptors originated from an adult in good health.

J is TRBJ1-1 and V is TRBV27; 7 nucleotides match TRBD1. This CDR3 has 12 amino acids. Germline V gives CDR1 MNHEY, CDR2 SMNVEV (reference sequence). The V segment lost 6 bases and the J segment 4 bases; nucleotides outside the gene matches: 2. As DNA, the CDR3 is TGTGCCAGCAGGGCAGGGGGCACTGAAGCTTTCTTT. Translation gives CASRAGGTEAFF.

This rearrangement joins TRBV2 to TRBJ1-6; D unclear. The V gene lost 11 bases and the J gene lost 6 bases, with 17 bases spanning the gap. The CDR3 contains 14 residues. Germline V lookup: CDR1 SNHLY, CDR2 FYNNEI. The CDR3 DNA reads as TGTGCCTCCCGGCCTTACCCTGCTAATTCACCCCTCCACTTT. Protein sequence: CASRPYPANSPLHF.

The J gene is TRBJ1-3, the V gene TRBV7-8, with no clear D. Germline V gene sequence: CDR1 SGHVS, CDR2 FQNEAQ. The CDR3 totals 17 residues. Deletions cut 5 bases from V and 0 bases from J, with 17 bases between. The CDR3 sequence: CASSPSLFGISGNTIYF. CDR3 DNA sequence: TGTGCCAGCAGCCCATCCTTATTCGGGATCTCTGGAAACACCATATATTTT.

This chain joins TRBV13 and TRBJ1-6, with D possibly TRBD1 on 6 matching bases. The V end lost 6 bases, the J end lost 9 bases, and 27 bases lay between the germline ends. This CDR3 has 18 residues. CDR1 is PRHDT, CDR2 FYEKMQ, per germline (reference sequence). CDR3: CASSLTWGWGRKGSPLHF. The CDR3 coding sequence is TGTGCCAGCAGTTTAACGTGGGGATGGGGGCGAAAAGGTTCACCCCTCCACTTT.

The chain uses TRBV4-2 and TRBJ1-2; D might be TRBD1 (5 bases). Germline loops: CDR1 LGHNA, CDR2 YNFKEQ. This CDR3 contains 15 residues. V gave up 0 bases and J gave up 4 bases, with 12 bases separating them. Written as DNA, the CDR3 is TGTGCCAGCAGCCAAGAACAGGCTGGCCTCTATGGCTACACCTTC. Protein product: CASSQEQAGLYGYTF.

V and J are TRBV5-1 and TRBJ2-5; the match to TRBD1 covers 7 bases. This CDR3 spans 16 amino acids. Trimming removed 0 bases from V and 0 bases from J; junction bases left unmatched: 5. Germline V gene sequence: CDR1 SGHRS, CDR2 YFSETQ. CDR3 in amino acids: CASSLEAGGDQETQYF. CDR3 sequence (DNA): TGCGCCAGCAGCTTGGAGGCAGGGGGAGACCAAGAGACCCAGTACTTC.

In this sample, this clone turned up once. The chain joins TRBV2 to TRBJ2-3, with D uncertain. V lost 7 bases and J lost 1, with 9 bases in between. The germline V gene has CDR1 SNHLY and CDR2 FYNNEI. The CDR3 totals 13 residues. The DNA of the CDR3 is TGTGCCAGCAAGGGTCGGGGCACAGATACGCAGTATTTT. Amino acids: CASKGRGTDTQYF.

In DNA form, the CDR3 reads TGTGCCAGCAGCCCAGGACAGGGAGGGAAAAATGAGCAGTTCTTC. This gives the protein CASSPGQGGKNEQFF. The chain carries TRBV7-8 and TRBJ2-1; TRBD1 might be the D (8 bases). Germline CDR1 is SGHVS and CDR2 is FQNEAQ. The ends were cut back, 5 bases at V and 7 bases at J, with 18 bases in the middle. The CDR3 is 15 residues long. Complete variable domain (other parts from reference TRBV7-8 and TRBJ2-1): GAGVSQSPRYKVAKRGQDVALRCDPISGHVSLFWYQQALGQGPEFLTYFQNEAQLDKSGLPSDRFFAERPEGSVSTLKIQRTQQEDSAVYLCASSPGQGGKNEQFFGPGTRLTVL.

The chain carries TRBV13 and TRBJ2-5; 8 bases fit TRBD2. There are 16 residues in the CDR3. The germline gives CDR1 PRHDT, CDR2 FYEKMQ (reference sequence). The ends lost 6 bases at V and 5 bases at J; junction bases unmatched: 14. CDR3 loop: CASSPSGGDPRETQYF. The DNA for the CDR3 is TGTGCCAGCAGTCCGTCGGGGGGGGACCCCCGGGAGACCCAGTACTTC. Together with reference TRBV13 and TRBJ2-5, the CDR3 gives the full variable domain: AAGVIQSPRHLIKEKRETATLKCYPIPRHDTVYWYQQGPGQDPQFLISFYEKMQSDKGSIPDRFSAQQFSDYHSELNMSSLELGDSALYFCASSPSGGDPRETQYFGPGTRLLVL.

V is TRBV2 and J is TRBJ2-7, with 7 nucleotides matching TRBD1. The CDR3 loop spans 17 amino acids. Germline V gives CDR1 SNHLY, CDR2 FYNNEI. V dropped 6 bases and J dropped 8; count of bases not matched to a gene: 22. The CDR3 DNA is TGTGCCAGCAGGCCGTCTCCCTCCGGGACAGCTCCCTTCCAGCAGTACTTC. Its translation: CASRPSPSGTAPFQQYF. The complete variable domain, with remaining parts taken from reference TRBV2 and TRBJ2-7, reads EPEVTQTPSHQVTQMGQEVILRCVPISNHLYFYWYRQILGQKVEFLVSFYNNEISEKSEIFDDQFSVERPDGSNFTLKIRSTKLEDSAMYFCASRPSPSGTAPFQQYFGPGTRLTVT.

This rearrangement joins TRBV19 to TRBJ1-1; D is perhaps TRBD1 (6 bases). Trimming took 5 bases from V and 2 from J, leaving 15 bases between them. From germline, CDR1 is LNHDA and CDR2 SQIVND (reference sequence). The CDR3 runs 15 residues. DNA for the CDR3: TGTGCCAGTAGTCCCCACAGGGAAGTTAACACTGAAGCTTTCTTT. Protein sequence: CASSPHREVNTEAFF.

The genes are TRBV6-6 and TRBJ1-6; D may be TRBD1 (5 bases). The V end was cut by 2 bases, the J end by 5 bases, with 7 bases between. The CDR3 is 14 amino acids. Germline CDR1 reads MNHNY; CDR2 reads SVGAGI (reference sequence). CDR3 protein: CASSYRGHNSPLHF. The CDR3 DNA reads TGTGCCAGCAGTTACAGGGGACATAATTCACCCCTCCACTTT.